This TCR beta chain was documented in a study of CD8 T cells in ankylosing spondylitis. This clonotype came up a few times. This CDR3 region has 16 residues. The V gene's germline CDR1 is SGDLS and CDR2 YYNGEE. V shed 4 bases and J shed 0 bases, with 11 bases lying between them. TCRdb re-derived calls from the 5' RACE reads in MiXCR, one entry per CDR3 protein. Among 150,000 to 200,000 distinct CDR3 sequences, 9.5% to 13% were seen once, and the ten largest hold 25% to 30%. Sequenced material: blood, either unsorted or a sorted T cell fraction (not recorded which). This TCR derives from a male donor with ankylosing spondylitis or in good health (not recorded which). This sequence joins TRBV9 and TRBJ2-6; D possibly corresponds to TRBD2 (6 bases). CDR3 in amino acids: CASSPGLNSGANVLTF. The CDR3 DNA sequence: TGTGCCAGCAGCCCGGGACTCAACTCTGGGGCCAACGTCCTGACTTTC.